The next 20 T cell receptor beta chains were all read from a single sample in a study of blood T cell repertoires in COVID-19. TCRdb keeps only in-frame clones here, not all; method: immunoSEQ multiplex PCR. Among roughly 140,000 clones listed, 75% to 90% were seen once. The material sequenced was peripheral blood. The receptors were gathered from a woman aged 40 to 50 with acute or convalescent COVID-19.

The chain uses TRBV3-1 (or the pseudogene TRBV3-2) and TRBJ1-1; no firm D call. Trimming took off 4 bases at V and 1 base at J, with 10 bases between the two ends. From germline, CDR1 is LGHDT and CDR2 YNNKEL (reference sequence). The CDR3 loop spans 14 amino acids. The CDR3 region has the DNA TGTGCCAGCAGCCCGCGGTCGGAGAACACTGAAGCTTTCTTT. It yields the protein CASSPRSENTEAFF.

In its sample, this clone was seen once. DNA of the CDR3: TGTGCCAGCAGCTTGGTAGAGCGGGGGGCGAACATTCAGTACTTC. This translates into CASSLVERGANIQYF. The chain combines TRBV5-6 with TRBJ2-4, with 9 bases matching TRBD2. The CDR3 consists of 15 residues. Germline loops: CDR1 SGHDT, CDR2 YYEEEE. The ends lost 0 bases at V and 7 bases at J; junction bases unmatched: 5.

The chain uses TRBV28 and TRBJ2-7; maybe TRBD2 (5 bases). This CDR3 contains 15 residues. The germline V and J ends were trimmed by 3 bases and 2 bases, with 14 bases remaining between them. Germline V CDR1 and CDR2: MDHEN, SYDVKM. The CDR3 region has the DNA TGTGCCAGCAGTTTTTTAATGGACGGGGCCTACGAGCAGTACTTC. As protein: CASSFLMDGAYEQYF. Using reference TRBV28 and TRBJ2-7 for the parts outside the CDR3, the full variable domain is DVKVTQSSRYLVKRTGEKVFLECVQDMDHENMFWYRQDPGLGLRLIYFSYDVKMKEKGDIPEGYSVSREKKERFSLILESASTNQTSMYLCASSFLMDGAYEQYFGPGTRLTVT.

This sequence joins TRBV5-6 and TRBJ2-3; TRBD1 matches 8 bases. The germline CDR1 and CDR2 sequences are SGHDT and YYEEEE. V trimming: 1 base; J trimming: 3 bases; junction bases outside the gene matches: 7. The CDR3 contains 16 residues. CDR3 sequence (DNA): TGTGCCAGCAGCTTGTATTCAGGGGGCAGGACAGATACGCAGTATTTT. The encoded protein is CASSLYSGGRTDTQYF.

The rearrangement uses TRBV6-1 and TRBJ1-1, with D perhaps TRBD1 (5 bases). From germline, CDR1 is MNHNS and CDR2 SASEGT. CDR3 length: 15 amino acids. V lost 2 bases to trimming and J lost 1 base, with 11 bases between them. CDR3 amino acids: CASSEIGAENTEAFF. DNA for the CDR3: TGTGCCAGCAGTGAAATAGGGGCGGAGAACACTGAAGCTTTCTTT.

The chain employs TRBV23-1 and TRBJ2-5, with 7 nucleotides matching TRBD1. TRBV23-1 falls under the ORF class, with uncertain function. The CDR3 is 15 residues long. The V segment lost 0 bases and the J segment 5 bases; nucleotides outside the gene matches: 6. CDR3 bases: TGCGCCAGCAGTCAATCATCGAGGGGGCTGGAGACCCAGTACTTC. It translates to CASSQSSRGLETQYF.

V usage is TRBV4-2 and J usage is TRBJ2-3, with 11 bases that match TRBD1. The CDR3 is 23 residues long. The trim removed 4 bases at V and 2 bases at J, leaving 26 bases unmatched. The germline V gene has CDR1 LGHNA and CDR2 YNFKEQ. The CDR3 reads CASSPLPGQGGRGVRSDTDTQYF. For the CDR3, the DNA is TGTGCCAGCAGCCCGTTACCGGGACAGGGGGGAAGGGGAGTAAGGTCAGACACAGATACGCAGTATTTT.

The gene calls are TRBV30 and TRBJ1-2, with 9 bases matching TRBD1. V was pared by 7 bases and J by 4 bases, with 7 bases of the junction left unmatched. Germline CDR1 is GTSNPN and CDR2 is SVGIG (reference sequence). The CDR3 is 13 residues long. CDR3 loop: CAFEQGAGYGYTF. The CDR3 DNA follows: TGTGCCTTTGAACAGGGGGCTGGCTATGGCTACACCTTC.

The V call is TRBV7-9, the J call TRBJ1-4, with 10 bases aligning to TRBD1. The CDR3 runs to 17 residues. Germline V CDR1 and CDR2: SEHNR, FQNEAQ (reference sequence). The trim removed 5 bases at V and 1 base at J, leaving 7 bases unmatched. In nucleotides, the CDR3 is TGTGCCAGCAGCCGGGGACAGGGGACGCGAACTAATGAAAAACTGTTTTTT. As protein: CASSRGQGTRTNEKLFF. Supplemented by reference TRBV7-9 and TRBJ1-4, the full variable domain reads DTGVSQNPRHKITKRGQNVTFRCDPISEHNRLYWYRQTLGQGPEFLTYFQNEAQLEKSRLLSDRFSAERPKGSFSTLEIQRTEQGDSAMYLCASSRGQGTRTNEKLFFGSGTQLSVL.

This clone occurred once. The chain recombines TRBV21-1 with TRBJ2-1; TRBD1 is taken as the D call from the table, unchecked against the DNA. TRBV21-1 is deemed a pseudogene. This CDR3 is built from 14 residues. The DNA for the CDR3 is TGTGCCAGCAGCAATGCCCAGACATTATTGGAGCAGTTCTTC. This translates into CASSNAQTLLEQFF.

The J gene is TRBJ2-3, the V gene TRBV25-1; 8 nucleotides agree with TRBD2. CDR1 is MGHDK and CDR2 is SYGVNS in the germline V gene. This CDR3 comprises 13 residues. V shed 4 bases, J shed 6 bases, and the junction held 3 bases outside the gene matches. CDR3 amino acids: CASSGGLGDTQYF. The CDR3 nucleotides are TGTGCCAGCAGTGGGGGACTAGGGGATACGCAGTATTTT.

CDR3 amino acids: CSVGGGQGREQYF. In nucleotides, the CDR3 is TGCAGCGTTGGAGGGGGACAGGGCCGGGAGCAGTACTTC. The genes are TRBV29-1 and TRBJ2-7; 9 nucleotides match TRBD1. The CDR3 consists of 13 residues. Germline V gene sequence: CDR1 SQVTM, CDR2 ANQGSEA. Trimming took 4 bases from V and 7 from J; bases not matched to a gene: 8.

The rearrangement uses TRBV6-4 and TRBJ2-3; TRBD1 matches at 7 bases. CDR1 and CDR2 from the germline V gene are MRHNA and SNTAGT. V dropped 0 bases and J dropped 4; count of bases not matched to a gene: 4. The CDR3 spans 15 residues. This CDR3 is CASSDSNQGADTQYF. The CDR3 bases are TGTGCCAGCAGTGACTCGAACCAGGGGGCAGATACGCAGTATTTT.

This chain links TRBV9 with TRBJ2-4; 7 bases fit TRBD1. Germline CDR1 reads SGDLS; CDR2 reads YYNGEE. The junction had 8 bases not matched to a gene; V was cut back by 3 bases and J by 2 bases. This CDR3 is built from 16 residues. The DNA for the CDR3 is TGTGCCAGCAGCGCCCTGGGCAGGGGGTCCAAAAACATTCAGTACTTC. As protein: CASSALGRGSKNIQYF.

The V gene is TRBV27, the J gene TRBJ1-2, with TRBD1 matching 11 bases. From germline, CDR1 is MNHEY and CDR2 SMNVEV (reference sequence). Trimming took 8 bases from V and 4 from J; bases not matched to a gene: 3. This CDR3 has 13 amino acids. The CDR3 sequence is CASGDRGGYGYTF. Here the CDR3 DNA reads TGTGCCAGCGGGGACAGGGGGGGCTATGGCTACACCTTC.

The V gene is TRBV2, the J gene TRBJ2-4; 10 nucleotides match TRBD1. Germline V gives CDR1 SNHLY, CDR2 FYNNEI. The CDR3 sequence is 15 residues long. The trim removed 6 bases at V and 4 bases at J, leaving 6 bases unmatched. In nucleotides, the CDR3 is TGTGCCAGCAGGGAAAGGACAGGGGGTAAAAACATTCAGTACTTC. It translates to CASRERTGGKNIQYF.

CDR3 DNA: TGTGCCAGCAGGGACAGGACAGGGAGGGCCATTCAGTACTTC. As protein: CASRDRTGRAIQYF. The rearrangement uses TRBV6-5 and TRBJ2-4; perhaps TRBD1 as D (8 bases). This CDR3 contains 14 residues. The V gene lost 6 bases and the J gene lost 9 bases, with 18 bases spanning the gap. Germline CDR1 reads MNHEY; CDR2 reads SVGAGI.

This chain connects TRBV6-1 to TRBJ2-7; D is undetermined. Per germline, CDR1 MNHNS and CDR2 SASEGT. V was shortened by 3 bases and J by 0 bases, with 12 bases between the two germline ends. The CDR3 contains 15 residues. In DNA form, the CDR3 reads TGTGCCAGCAGTGATGTCCGTACGGGCTCCTACGAGCAGTACTTC. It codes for CASSDVRTGSYEQYF.

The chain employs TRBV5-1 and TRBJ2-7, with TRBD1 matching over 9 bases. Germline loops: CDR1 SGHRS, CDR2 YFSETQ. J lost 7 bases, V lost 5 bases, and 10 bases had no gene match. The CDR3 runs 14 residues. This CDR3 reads CASSPGTGTEEQYF. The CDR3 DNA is TGCGCCAGCAGTCCCGGGACAGGGACTGAGGAGCAGTACTTC.

CDR3 sequence reads: CASSLLAGSKVAYNEQFF. DNA for the CDR3: TGTGCCAGCAGCTTACTAGCGGGGAGCAAGGTAGCCTACAATGAGCAGTTCTTC. The chain links TRBV5-6 to TRBJ2-1; TRBD2 agrees at 10 bases. The length of the CDR3 is 18 residues. V shed 2 bases, J shed 2 bases, and the junction held 10 bases outside the gene matches. Germline CDR1 SGHDT, CDR2 YYEEEE.